A selection of T cell receptor beta chains follows, all from one sample in a study of naive CD8 T cells in extremely preterm neonates. TCRdb keeps only in-frame clones here, not all; method: immunoSEQ multiplex PCR. The repertoire consists of under 7,000 clones, with about 97% occurring once and the leading ten covering about 8.6%. The sample was naive CD8+ T cells from blood. These receptors were taken from a human donor in good health. Each CDR3 is given with its conserved first and last residue. The listing skips clone size in some rows; elsewhere it reads once, few, many or a size class.

TRBJ2-3,-,TRBV5-4,CASRVGGDTQYF
TRBJ2-1,few,TRBV29-1,CSVEPDSPNEQFF
TRBJ2-1,-,TRBV27,CASSLSWREVYNEQFF
TRBJ2-3,-,TRBV5-4,CASSLESADTQYF
TRBJ2-4,-,TRBV9,CASSVGGTGAGEGIQYF
TRBJ1-1,-,TRBV9,CASSVGAATEAFF
TRBJ2-7,-,TRBV5-1,CASSLSNYEQYF
TRBJ2-1,-,TRBV10-2,CASRGISNGRANEQFF
TRBJ1-1,-,TRBV30,CAWSRSTEAFF
TRBJ1-5,-,TRBV27,CASSPGTGSNQPQHF
TRBJ1-1,-,TRBV28,CASRPAGVGTEAFF